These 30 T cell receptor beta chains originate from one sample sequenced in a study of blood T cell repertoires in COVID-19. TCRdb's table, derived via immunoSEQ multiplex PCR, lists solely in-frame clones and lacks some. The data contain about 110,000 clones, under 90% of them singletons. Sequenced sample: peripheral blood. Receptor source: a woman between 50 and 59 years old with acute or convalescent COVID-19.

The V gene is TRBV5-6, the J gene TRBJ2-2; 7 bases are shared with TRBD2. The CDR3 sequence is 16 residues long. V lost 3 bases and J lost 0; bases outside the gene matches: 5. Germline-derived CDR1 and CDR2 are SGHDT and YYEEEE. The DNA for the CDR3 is TGTGCCAGCAGCTCCTTGGCGGGGGCGAACACCGGGGAGCTGTTTTTT. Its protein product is CASSSLAGANTGELFF.

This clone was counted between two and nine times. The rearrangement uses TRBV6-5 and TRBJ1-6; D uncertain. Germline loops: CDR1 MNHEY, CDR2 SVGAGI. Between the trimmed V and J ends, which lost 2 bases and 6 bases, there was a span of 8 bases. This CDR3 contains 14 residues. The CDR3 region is CASSYQRTNSPLHF. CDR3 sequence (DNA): TGTGCCAGCAGTTACCAGCGTACTAATTCACCCCTCCACTTT.

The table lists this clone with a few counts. The CDR3 loop is CATSDTSSPLYGYTF. In DNA, the CDR3 is TGTGCCACCAGTGATACTTCTTCACCCCTCTATGGCTACACCTTC. This chain connects TRBV24-1 to TRBJ1-2; the D is unclear. Germline V lookup: CDR1 KGHDR, CDR2 SFDVKD. The CDR3 spans 15 residues. Trimming cost V 3 bases and J 4 bases, with 14 bases left between them.

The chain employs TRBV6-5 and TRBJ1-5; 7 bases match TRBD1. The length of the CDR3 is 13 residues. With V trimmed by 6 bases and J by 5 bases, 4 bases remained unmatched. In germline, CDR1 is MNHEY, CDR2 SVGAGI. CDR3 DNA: TGTGCCAGCAGCGGACAGGCCTATCAGCCCCAGCATTTT. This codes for CASSGQAYQPQHF.

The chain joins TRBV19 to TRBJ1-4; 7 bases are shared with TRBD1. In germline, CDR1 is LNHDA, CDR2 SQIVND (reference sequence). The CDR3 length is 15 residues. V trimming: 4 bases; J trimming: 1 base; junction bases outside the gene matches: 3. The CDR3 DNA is TGTGCCAGTAGTACGACAGGGAAAACTAATGAAAAACTGTTTTTT. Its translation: CASSTTGKTNEKLFF.

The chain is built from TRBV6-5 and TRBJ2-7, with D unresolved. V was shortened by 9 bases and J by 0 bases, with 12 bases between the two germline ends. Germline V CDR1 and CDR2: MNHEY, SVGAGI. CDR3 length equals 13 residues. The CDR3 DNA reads TGTGCCAGTACCCTGACAAGCTCCTACGAGCAGTACTTC. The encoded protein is CASTLTSSYEQYF.

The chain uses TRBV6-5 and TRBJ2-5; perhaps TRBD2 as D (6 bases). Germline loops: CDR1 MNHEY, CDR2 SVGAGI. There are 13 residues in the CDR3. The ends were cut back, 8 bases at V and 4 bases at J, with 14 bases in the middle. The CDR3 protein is CASSSGGTETQYF. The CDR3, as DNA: TGTGCCAGCTCGTCCGGGGGTACAGAGACCCAGTACTTC.

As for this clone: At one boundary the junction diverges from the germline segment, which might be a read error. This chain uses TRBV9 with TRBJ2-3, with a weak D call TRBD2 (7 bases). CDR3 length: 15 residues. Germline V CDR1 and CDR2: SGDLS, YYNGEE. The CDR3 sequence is CASSVAVGGAETQYF. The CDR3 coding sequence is TGTGCCAGCAGCGTAGCCGTAGGGGGGGCAGAAACGCAGTATTTT.

As DNA, the CDR3 is TGTGCCAGCAGCCCCGGACAGGTCCCGAGGGCCCTCCACTTT. Its translation is CASSPGQVPRALHF. The chain employs TRBV6-5 and TRBJ1-6; TRBD1 agrees at 7 bases. With V trimmed by 6 bases and J by 14 bases, 13 bases remained unmatched. The germline V gene has CDR1 MNHEY and CDR2 SVGAGI. The CDR3 consists of 14 residues.

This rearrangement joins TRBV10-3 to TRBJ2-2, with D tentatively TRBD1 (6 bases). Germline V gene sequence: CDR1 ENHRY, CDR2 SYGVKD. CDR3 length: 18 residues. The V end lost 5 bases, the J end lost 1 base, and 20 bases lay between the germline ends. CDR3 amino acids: CAISPTGVDLRNTGELFF. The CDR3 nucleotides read TGTGCCATCAGTCCGACAGGTGTGGATCTTAGGAACACCGGGGAGCTGTTTTTT.

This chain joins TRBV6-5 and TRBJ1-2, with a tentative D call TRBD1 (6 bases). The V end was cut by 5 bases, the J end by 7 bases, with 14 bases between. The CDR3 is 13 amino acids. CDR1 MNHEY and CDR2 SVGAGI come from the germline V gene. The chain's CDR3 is CASSPRQEFGYTF. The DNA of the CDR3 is TGTGCCAGCAGTCCGCGACAGGAATTTGGCTACACCTTC.

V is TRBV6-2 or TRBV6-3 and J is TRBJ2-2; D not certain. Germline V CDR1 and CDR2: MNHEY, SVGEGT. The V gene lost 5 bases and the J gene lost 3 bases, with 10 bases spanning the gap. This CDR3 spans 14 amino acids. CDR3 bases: TGTGCCAGCAGTCAGTCGACTTACACCGGGGAGCTGTTTTTT. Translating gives CASSQSTYTGELFF.

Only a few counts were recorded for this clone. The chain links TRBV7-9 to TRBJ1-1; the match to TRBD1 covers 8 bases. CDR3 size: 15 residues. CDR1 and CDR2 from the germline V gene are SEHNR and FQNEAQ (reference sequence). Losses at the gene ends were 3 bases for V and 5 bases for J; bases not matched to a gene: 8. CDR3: CASSLGRGLWTEAFF. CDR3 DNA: TGTGCCAGCAGCTTGGGCAGGGGGCTTTGGACTGAAGCTTTCTTT.

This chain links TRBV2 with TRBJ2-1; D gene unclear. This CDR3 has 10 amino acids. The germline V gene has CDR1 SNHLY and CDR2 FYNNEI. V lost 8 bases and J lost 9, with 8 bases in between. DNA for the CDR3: TGTGCCAGCTTAGTATCTGAGCAGTTCTTC. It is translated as CASLVSEQFF. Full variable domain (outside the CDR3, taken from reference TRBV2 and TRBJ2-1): EPEVTQTPSHQVTQMGQEVILRCVPISNHLYFYWYRQILGQKVEFLVSFYNNEISEKSEIFDDQFSVERPDGSNFTLKIRSTKLEDSAMYFCASLVSEQFFGPGTRLTVL.

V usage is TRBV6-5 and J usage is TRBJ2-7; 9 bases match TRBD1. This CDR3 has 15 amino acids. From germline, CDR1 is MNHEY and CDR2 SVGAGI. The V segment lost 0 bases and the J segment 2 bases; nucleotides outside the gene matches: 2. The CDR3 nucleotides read TGTGCCAGCAGTTACTCGGGGACAGGGCCCTACGAGCAGTACTTC. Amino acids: CASSYSGTGPYEQYF.

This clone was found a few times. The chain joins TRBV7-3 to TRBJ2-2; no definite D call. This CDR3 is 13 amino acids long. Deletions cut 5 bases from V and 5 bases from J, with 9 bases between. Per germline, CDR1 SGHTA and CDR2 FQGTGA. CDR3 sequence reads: CASSPSTTGELFF. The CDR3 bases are TGTGCCAGCAGCCCCAGTACGACCGGGGAGCTGTTTTTT.

CDR3 coding DNA: TGTGCCAGCAGTGCCCCCCGGGCGGGGGGCCATTCAAGAGATACGCAGTATTTT. Its protein product is CASSAPRAGGHSRDTQYF. V usage is TRBV2 and J usage is TRBJ2-3, with 8 nucleotides matching TRBD2. The CDR3 spans 18 residues. Per germline, CDR1 SNHLY and CDR2 FYNNEI. V lost 4 bases and J lost 5; bases outside the gene matches: 17.

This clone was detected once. CDR3 sequence (DNA): TGTGCCAGCAGTGAGGAGGTCGCAGATACGCAGTATTTT. The encoded protein is CASSEEVADTQYF. The V call is TRBV2, the J call TRBJ2-3; D may be TRBD2 (5 bases). This CDR3 has 13 amino acids. CDR1 and CDR2 from the germline V gene are SNHLY and FYNNEI. V was shortened by 3 bases and J by 4 bases, with 8 bases between the two germline ends.

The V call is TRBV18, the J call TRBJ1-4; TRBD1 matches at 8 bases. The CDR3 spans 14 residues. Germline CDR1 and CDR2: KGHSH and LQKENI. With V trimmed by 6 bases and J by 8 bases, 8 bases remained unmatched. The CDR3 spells CASSDGQGGEKLFF. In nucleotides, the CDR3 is TGTGCCAGCTCCGACGGACAGGGAGGGGAAAAACTGTTTTTT.

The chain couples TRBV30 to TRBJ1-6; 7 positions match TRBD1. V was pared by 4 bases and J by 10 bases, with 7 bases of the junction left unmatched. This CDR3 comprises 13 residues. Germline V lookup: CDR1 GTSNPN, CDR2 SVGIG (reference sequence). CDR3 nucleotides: TGTGCCTGGAAACAGGGGCTCGGATCACCCCTCCACTTT. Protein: CAWKQGLGSPLHF.

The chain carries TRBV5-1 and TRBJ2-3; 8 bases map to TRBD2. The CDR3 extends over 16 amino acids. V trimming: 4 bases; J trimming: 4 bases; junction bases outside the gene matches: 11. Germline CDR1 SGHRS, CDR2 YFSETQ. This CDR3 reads CASSPGVIGGADTQYF. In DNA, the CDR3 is TGCGCCAGCAGCCCCGGAGTTATCGGGGGGGCAGATACGCAGTATTTT.

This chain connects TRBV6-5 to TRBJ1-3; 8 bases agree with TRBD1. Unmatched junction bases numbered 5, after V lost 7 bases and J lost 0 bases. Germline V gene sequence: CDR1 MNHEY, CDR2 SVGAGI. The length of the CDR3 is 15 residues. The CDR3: CASKTGARSGNTIYF. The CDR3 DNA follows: TGTGCCAGCAAGACAGGGGCACGCTCTGGAAACACCATATATTTT.

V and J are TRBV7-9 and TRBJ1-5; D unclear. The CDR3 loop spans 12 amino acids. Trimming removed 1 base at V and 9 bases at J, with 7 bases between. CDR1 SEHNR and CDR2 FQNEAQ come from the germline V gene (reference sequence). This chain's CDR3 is CASSLEGGPQHF. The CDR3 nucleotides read TGTGCCAGCAGCTTAGAAGGAGGGCCCCAGCATTTT.

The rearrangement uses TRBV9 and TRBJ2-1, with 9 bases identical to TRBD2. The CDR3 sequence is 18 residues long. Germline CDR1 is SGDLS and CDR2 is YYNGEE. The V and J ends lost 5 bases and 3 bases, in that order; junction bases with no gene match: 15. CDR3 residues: CASRRYEASGVIYNEQFF. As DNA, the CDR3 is TGTGCCAGCAGGCGTTATGAGGCTAGCGGGGTAATCTACAATGAGCAGTTCTTC.

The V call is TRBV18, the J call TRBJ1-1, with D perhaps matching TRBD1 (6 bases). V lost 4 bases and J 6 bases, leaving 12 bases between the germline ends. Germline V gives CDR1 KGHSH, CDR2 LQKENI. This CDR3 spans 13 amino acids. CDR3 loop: CASSLRQVAEAFF. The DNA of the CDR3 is TGTGCCAGCTCACTCAGACAGGTAGCTGAAGCTTTCTTT.

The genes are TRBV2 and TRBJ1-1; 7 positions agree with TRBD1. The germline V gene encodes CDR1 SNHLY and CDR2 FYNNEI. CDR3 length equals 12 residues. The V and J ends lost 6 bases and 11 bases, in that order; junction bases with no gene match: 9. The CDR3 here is CASSLDRVYAFF. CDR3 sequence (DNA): TGTGCCAGCAGCCTCGACAGGGTTTACGCTTTCTTT.

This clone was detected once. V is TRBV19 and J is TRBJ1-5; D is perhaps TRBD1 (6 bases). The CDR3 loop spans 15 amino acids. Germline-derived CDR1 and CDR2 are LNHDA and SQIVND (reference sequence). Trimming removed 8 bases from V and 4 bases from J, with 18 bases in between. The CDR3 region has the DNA TGTGCCAGTGCCAGGGGATCGCGGGAGAATCAGCCCCAGCATTTT. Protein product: CASARGSRENQPQHF.

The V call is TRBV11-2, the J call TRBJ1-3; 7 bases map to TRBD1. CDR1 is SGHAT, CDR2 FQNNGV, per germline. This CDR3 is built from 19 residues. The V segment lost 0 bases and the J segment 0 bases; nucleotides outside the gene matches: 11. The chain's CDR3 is CASSLDDREGWYSGNTIYF. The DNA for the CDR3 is TGTGCCAGCAGCTTAGATGACAGGGAAGGATGGTACTCTGGAAACACCATATATTTT. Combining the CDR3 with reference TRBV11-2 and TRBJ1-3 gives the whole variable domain EAGVAQSPRYKIIEKRQSVAFWCNPISGHATLYWYQQILGQGPKLLIQFQNNGVVDDSQLPKDRFSAERLKGVDSTLKIQPAKLEDSAVYLCASSLDDREGWYSGNTIYFGEGSWLTVV.

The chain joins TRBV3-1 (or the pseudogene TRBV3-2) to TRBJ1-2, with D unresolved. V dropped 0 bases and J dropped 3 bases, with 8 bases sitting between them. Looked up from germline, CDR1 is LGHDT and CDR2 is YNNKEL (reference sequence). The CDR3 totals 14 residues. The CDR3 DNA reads TGTGCCAGCAGCCAAGATAGCAGAGACTATGGCTACACCTTC. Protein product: CASSQDSRDYGYTF.

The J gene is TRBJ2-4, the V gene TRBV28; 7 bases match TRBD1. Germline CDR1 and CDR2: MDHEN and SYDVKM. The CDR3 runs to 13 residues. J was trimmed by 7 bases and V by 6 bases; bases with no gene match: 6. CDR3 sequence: CASSRGQINIQYF. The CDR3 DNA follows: TGTGCCAGCAGCCGGGGACAGATCAACATTCAGTACTTC.